The present T cell receptor beta chain was sequenced within a study of neurological immune-mediated disorders (dated by TCRdb to the late 2010s). Study-level background: Peripheral blood TCR-beta repertoires from HTLV-I-associated myelopathy (HAM/TSP) patients, multiple sclerosis patients and healthy controls were compared by UMI-based sequencing. The 90 to 120 TCR-beta libraries covered PBMC samples along with longitudinal samples, technical triplicates, and paired sorted CD4+ and CD8+ T-cell subsets. Longitudinal HAM/TSP and healthy donors had 3 time-points each (roughly 3-40 month intervals). The cohort was made up of 68 subjects, consisting of 14 HAM/TSP patients, some 34 multiple sclerosis patients and 20 healthy controls. Study-level results and caveats: Expanded clones from different subjects shared no identical CDR3 amino acid sequences, which suggests that TCR-beta repertoires were private in all groups. TCR clonal expansion was highest in HAM/TSP patients and lowest in MS patients, with MS patients falling below even healthy controls.

Its CDR3 holds 11 amino acids, cysteine through phenylalanine. The only DNA kept is the CDR3, 33 bases in frame from the first base. The germline ends are 5 bases apart after V is trimmed by 5 bases and J by 3 bases. The CDR1 and CDR2 encoded by the germline V gene are SGHTA and FQGNSA. The sample's time point label, in plain terms: longitudinal time-point 1 (baseline). For the unsorted PBMC libraries, 2 million PBMCs were stored in RNAlater at -80 degrees C until RNA extraction and were used to generate the libraries. Peripheral blood underwent Ficoll-Hypaque density gradient centrifugation to isolate PBMCs, which were then cryopreserved in liquid nitrogen. This clonotype appeared many times. Its antigen is unknown. No base quality values were provided; no much bigger clone lies one nucleotide off. cDNA was synthesized by template-switch 5'RACE using a primer carrying a 10-nucleotide random unique molecular identifier by which each TCR transcript was tagged. Each sequencing run produced over 170 million TCR-beta sequences covering 15-18 subjects. Total RNA was extracted with the RNeasy kit. The KAPA Real-time Library Amplification kit was used to amplify TCR-beta VDJ regions with primers targeting the TCR constant region and the 5'RACE anchor. Sample indexes and Illumina adaptors were added in a first PCR, after which library yield was increased in a second PCR. After Ampure bead purification, the roughly 650 bp TCR product was size-selected on a 2% E-gel SizeSelection system. Before pooling, library quality was assessed on a Bioanalyzer, concentration was determined with Qubit, and library quantification was performed with the Kapa Library Quantification kit. Libraries were sequenced paired-end 2 x 150 bp on an Illumina HiSeq 2500. To increase sequence diversity, 25-30% phiX was spiked into each library pool. The original methods were these. Quality-filtered reads were processed with the UMI-based MiGEC pipeline, which removed over 75% of raw TCR sequences during error correction. VDJ genes were aligned to IMGT germline references, and clonotypes were defined by unique CDR3 amino acid sequence plus V-J genes. VDJtools evaluated clonal expansion, Shannon diversity and CDR3 relatedness (CalcPairwiseDistances, ClusterSamples); CLCbio workbench built phylogenetic trees. A clone was classed as expanded if it had 8 or more unique UMIs, a cutoff based on coefficient-of-variation modelling across technical triplicates. TCRdb ran its own pipeline on the public reads, namely fastp trimming at Q25 and MiXCR clone calling, and kept in-frame beta chains. Each CDR3 protein gets just one entry, which takes the most common genes and DNA from the rows behind it. The V and J calls shown here were made by TCRdb, not taken from the authors' results. The sample table shows roughly 75,000 distinct CDR3 sequences, and roughly an eighth are seen once. The ten largest clonotypes hold 3.5% to 5.5% of the sample.

The sample consisted of PBMCs. In this chain, TRBV7-2 is recombined with TRBJ2-7; no D segment can be confidently identified. The clonotype comes from a female donor with HTLV-1-associated myelopathy (HAM/TSP). CDR3 loop: CASSNLYEQYF. The nucleotide sequence reads TGTGCCAGCAGCAATCTCTACGAGCAGTACTTC.